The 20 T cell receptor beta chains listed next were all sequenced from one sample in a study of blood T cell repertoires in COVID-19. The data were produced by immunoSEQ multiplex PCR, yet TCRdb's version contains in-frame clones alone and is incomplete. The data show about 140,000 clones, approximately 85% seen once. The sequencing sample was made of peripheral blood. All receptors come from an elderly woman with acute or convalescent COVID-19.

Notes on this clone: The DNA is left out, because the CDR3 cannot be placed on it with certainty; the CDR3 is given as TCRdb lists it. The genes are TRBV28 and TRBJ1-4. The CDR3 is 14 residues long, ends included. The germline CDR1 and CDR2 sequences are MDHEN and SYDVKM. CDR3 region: CASSSSEVRGKLFF.

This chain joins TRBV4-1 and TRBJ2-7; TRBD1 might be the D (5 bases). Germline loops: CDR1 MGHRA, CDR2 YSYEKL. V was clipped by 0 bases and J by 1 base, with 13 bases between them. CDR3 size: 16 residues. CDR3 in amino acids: CASSQEDWTQSYEQYF. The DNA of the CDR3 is TGCGCCAGCAGCCAAGAAGATTGGACACAATCCTACGAGCAGTACTTC.

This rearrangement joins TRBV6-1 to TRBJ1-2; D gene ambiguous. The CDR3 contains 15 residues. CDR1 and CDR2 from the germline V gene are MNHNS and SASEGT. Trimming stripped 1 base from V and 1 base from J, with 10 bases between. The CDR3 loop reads CASSEVVTDNYGYTF. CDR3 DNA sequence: TGTGCCAGCAGTGAAGTCGTGACTGATAACTATGGCTACACCTTC.

The CDR3 bases are TGTGCCAGCAGTACGCTGAGCTCCTATAATTCACCCCTCCACTTT. Translating it yields CASSTLSSYNSPLHF. V and J are TRBV27 and TRBJ1-6; D remains unclear. With 5 bases removed from V and 0 bases from J, the gap between germline ends came to 8 bases. Germline CDR1 and CDR2: MNHEY and SMNVEV (reference sequence). The CDR3 has 15 residues.

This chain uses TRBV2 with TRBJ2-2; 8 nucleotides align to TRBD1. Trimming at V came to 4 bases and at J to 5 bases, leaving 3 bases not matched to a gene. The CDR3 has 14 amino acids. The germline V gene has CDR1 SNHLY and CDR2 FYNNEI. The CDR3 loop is CASSVGTGTGELFF. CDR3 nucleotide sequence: TGTGCCAGCAGTGTTGGGACAGGTACCGGGGAGCTGTTTTTT. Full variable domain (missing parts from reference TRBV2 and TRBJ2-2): EPEVTQTPSHQVTQMGQEVILRCVPISNHLYFYWYRQILGQKVEFLVSFYNNEISEKSEIFDDQFSVERPDGSNFTLKIRSTKLEDSAMYFCASSVGTGTGELFFGEGSRLTVL.

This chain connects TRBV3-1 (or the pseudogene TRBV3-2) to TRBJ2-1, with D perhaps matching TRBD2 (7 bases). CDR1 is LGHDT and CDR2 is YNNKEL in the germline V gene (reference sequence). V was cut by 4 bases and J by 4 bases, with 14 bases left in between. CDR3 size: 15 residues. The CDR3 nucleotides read TGTGCCAGCAGCCTGGAGGGGGGGGTGTACAATGAGCAGTTCTTC. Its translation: CASSLEGGVYNEQFF.

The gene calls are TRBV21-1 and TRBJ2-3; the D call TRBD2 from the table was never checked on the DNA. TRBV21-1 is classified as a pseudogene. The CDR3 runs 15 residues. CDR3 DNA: TGTGCCAGCAGCACAAGCCCTAGTTGCGCAGATACGCAGTATTTT. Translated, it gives CASSTSPSCADTQYF.

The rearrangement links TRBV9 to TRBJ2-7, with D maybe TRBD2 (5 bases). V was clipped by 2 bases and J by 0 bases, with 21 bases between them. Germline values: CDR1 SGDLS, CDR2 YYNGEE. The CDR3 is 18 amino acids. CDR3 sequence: CASSVLPLLRESSYEQYF. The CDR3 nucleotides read TGTGCCAGCAGCGTCCTGCCGCTCTTGAGGGAGAGCTCCTACGAGCAGTACTTC.

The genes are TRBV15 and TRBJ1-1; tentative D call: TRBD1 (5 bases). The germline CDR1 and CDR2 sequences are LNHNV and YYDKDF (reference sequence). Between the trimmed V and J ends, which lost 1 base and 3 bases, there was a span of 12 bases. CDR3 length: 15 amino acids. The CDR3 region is CATSRAFEGDTEAFF. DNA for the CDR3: TGTGCCACCAGCAGAGCCTTCGAAGGGGACACTGAAGCTTTCTTT.

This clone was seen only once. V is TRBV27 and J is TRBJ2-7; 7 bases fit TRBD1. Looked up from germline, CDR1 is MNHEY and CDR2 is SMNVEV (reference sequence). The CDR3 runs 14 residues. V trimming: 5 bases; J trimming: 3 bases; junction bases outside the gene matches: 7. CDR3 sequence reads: CASSNRQGGYEQYF. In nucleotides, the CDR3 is TGTGCCAGCAGTAATCGACAGGGTGGCTACGAGCAGTACTTC.

CDR3 coding DNA: TGTGCCAGCAGGGACAGATGGGAGAACTATGGCTACACCTTC. The encoded protein is CASRDRWENYGYTF. The chain combines TRBV27 with TRBJ1-2; a weak D match, TRBD1 (6 bases). Deletions cut 6 bases from V and 2 bases from J, with 13 bases between. The CDR3 covers 14 residues. The germline V gene has CDR1 MNHEY and CDR2 SMNVEV (reference sequence).

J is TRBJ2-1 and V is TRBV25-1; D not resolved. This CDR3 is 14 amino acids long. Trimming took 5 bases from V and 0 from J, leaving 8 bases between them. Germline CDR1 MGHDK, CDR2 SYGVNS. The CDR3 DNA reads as TGTGCCAGCAGTCGAACAGCCTCCTACAATGAGCAGTTCTTC. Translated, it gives CASSRTASYNEQFF.

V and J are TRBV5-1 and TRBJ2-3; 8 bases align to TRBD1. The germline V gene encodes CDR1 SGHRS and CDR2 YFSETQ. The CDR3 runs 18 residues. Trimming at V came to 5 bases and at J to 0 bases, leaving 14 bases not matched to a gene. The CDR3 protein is CASRFRDRMLFSTDTQYF. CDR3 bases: TGCGCCAGCAGGTTCCGGGACAGGATGCTCTTTAGCACAGATACGCAGTATTTT.

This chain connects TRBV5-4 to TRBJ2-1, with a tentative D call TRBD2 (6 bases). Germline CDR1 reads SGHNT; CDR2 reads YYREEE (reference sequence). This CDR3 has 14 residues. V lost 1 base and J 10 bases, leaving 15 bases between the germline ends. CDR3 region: CASSLNGGIREQFF. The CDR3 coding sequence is TGTGCCAGCAGCTTGAACGGGGGTATTCGGGAGCAGTTCTTC.

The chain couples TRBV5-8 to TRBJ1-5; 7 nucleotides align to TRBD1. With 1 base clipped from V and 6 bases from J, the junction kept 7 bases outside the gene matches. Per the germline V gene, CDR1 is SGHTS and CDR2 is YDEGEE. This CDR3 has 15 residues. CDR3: CASSLKRGQGQPQHF. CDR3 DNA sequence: TGTGCCAGCAGCTTGAAGAGGGGGCAGGGTCAGCCCCAGCATTTT.

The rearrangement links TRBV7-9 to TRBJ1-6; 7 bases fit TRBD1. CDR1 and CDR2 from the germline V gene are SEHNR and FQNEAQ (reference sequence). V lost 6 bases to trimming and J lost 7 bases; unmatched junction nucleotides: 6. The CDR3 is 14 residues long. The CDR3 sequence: CASSSGQENSPLHF. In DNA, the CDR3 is TGTGCCAGCAGTTCAGGACAGGAAAATTCACCCCTCCACTTT.

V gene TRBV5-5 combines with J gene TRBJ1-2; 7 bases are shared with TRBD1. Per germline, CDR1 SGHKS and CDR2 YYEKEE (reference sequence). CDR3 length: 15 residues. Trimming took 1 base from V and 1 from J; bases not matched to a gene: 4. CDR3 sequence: CASSLSYRGNYGYTF. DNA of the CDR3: TGTGCCAGCAGCTTGTCGTACAGGGGTAACTATGGCTACACCTTC.

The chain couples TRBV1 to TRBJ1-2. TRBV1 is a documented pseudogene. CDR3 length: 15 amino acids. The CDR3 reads CTSSQVFRGSYGYTF. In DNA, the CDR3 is TGCACCAGCAGCCAAGTTTTTCGGGGTAGTTACGGCTACACCTTC.

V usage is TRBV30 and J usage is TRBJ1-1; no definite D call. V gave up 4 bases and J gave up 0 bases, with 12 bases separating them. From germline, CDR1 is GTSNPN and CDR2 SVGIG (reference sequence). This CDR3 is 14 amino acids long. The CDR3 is CAWTQTGMNTEAFF. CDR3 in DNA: TGTGCCTGGACCCAGACGGGTATGAACACTGAAGCTTTCTTT.

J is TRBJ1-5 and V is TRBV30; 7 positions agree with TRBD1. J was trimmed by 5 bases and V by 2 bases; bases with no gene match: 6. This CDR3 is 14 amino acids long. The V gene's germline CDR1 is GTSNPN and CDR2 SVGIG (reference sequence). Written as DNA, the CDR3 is TGTGCCTGGAGTTACAGGGGCAAGTATCAGCCCCAGCATTTT. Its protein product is CAWSYRGKYQPQHF.